These T cell receptor beta chains were read from a single sample in a study of lymphopenia after photon versus proton radiotherapy. Some clones are missing from TCRdb's copy, which holds only in-frame ones; the method was immunoSEQ multiplex PCR. This sample has about 22,000 clones, with about 90% found just once. Sequenced here: peripheral blood, sampled from a patient treated with proton-based radiotherapy. All receptors come from a woman in her 70s with pancreatic cancer. Some clones in this sample may be carry-over from other donors' samples. The CDR3 runs from the conserved cysteine through the conserved F or W. D genes are given only for firm matches. Some rows have no size entry. The others give once, few or many, or a class for an expanded clone.

D gene	CDR3 length	V gene	clone size	J gene	CDR3 protein	CDR3 DNA
.	13	TRBV4-2	.	TRBJ1-2	CASSQDGDYGYTF	TGTGCCAGCAGCCAAGATGGGGACTATGGCTACACCTTC
.	15	TRBV15	.	TRBJ2-5	CATSRTTGIQETQYF	TGTGCCACCAGCAGAACAACAGGGATACAAGAGACCCAGTACTTC
TRBD2	18	TRBV5-1	.	TRBJ2-1	CASRKGLAGGRSYNEQFF	TGCGCCAGCAGAAAAGGACTAGCGGGAGGTAGGTCCTACAATGAGCAGTTCTTC
TRBD1	13	TRBV19	.	TRBJ1-1	CASSSLGQAEAFF	TGTGCCAGTAGTTCACTAGGACAGGCTGAAGCTTTCTTT
.	14	TRBV7-6	once	TRBJ1-1	CASSLGRGDTEAFF	TGTGCCAGCAGCTTAGGAAGGGGTGACACTGAAGCTTTCTTT
.	16	TRBV4-3	.	TRBJ2-3	CASSQYDKGPTDTQYF	TGCGCCAGCAGCCAATATGACAAGGGCCCCACAGATACGCAGTATTTT
.	13	TRBV6-1	.	TRBJ1-2	CASSPQGGYGYTF	TGTGCCAGCAGTCCTCAGGGAGGCTATGGCTACACCTTC
TRBD1	15	TRBV19	.	TRBJ1-5	CASSTEDRVNQPQHF	TGTGCCAGTAGTACCGAGGACAGGGTCAATCAGCCCCAGCATTTT
.	16	TRBV7-9	.	TRBJ1-1	CASSLSRQIMNTEAFF	TGTGCCAGCAGCTTGTCTCGACAGATCATGAACACTGAAGCTTTCTTT
TRBD2	16	TRBV19	.	TRBJ2-5	CASSIPGRGGQETQYF	TGTGCCAGTAGTATTCCCGGGAGGGGGGGCCAAGAGACCCAGTACTTC
.	14	TRBV9	.	TRBJ1-1	CASSAQAGHTEAFF	TGTGCCAGCAGCGCCCAGGCCGGGCACACTGAAGCTTTCTTT
.	13	TRBV5-1	.	TRBJ2-7	CASSLTGFEEQYF	TGCGCCAGCAGCTTGACAGGGTTCGAGGAGCAGTACTTC
TRBD1	15	TRBV7-2	.	TRBJ2-1	CASSSGTGHVGEQFF	TGTGCCAGCAGCTCCGGGACAGGGCACGTAGGTGAGCAGTTCTTC
.	15	TRBV7-8	.	TRBJ2-1	CASSFGQSLRNEQFF	TGTGCCAGCAGCTTCGGACAGTCCCTTCGCAATGAGCAGTTCTTC
.	15	TRBV11-2	.	TRBJ2-2	CASSLEGFGTGELFF	TGTGCCAGCAGCTTAGAAGGGTTCGGCACCGGGGAGCTGTTTTTT
.	13	TRBV5-6	.	TRBJ1-1	CASSSDHDTEAFF	TGTGCCAGCAGCTCTGACCATGACACTGAAGCTTTCTTT
.	13	TRBV5-1	once	TRBJ2-7	CASSPGDRHEQYF	TGCGCCAGCAGCCCGGGGGACAGACACGAGCAGTACTTC
TRBD1	15	TRBV25-1	.	TRBJ1-1	CASSVGTGKRTEAFF	TGTGCCAGCAGTGTAGGGACAGGGAAGAGAACTGAAGCTTTCTTT
.	15	TRBV9	.	TRBJ1-1	CASSGTDWGIDEAFF	TGTGCCAGCAGCGGGACCGATTGGGGTATCGATGAAGCTTTCTTT
.	12	TRBV4-3	.	TRBJ1-2	CASSQGASGYTF	TGCGCCAGCAGCCAAGGGGCGAGTGGCTACACCTTC
.	15	TRBV19	.	TRBJ1-3	CASSIPRVSGNTIYF	TGTGCCAGTAGTATCCCCAGGGTCTCTGGAAACACCATATATTTT
.	13	TRBV27	once	TRBJ2-7	CASSFWDGYEQYF	TGTGCCAGCAGTTTTTGGGACGGGTACGAGCAGTACTTC
.	17	TRBV19	.	TRBJ1-1	CASSNPPGQSSWTEAFF	TGTGCCAGTAGTAACCCCCCCGGACAGTCGTCGTGGACTGAAGCTTTCTTT
TRBD1	13	TRBV7-6	once	TRBJ2-7	CASSYDRDYEQYF	TGTGCCAGCAGCTATGACAGGGATTACGAGCAGTACTTC
.	13	TRBV29-1	few	TRBJ2-5	CSVVPGREETQYF	TGCAGCGTTGTACCCGGCAGAGAAGAGACCCAGTACTTC
.	12	TRBV18	.	TRBJ1-1	CASSPPNGEAFF	TGTGCCAGCTCACCACCGAATGGTGAAGCTTTCTTT
TRBD1	13	TRBV6-9	once	TRBJ1-2	CASIGQGNYGYTF	TGTGCCAGCATTGGACAGGGGAACTATGGCTACACCTTC
.	15	TRBV28	.	TRBJ1-1	CASSSPQVMNTEAFF	TGTGCCAGCAGTTCCCCTCAGGTCATGAACACTGAAGCTTTCTTT
TRBD1	15	TRBV19	.	TRBJ1-5	CASSKNRGPNQPQHF	TGTGCCAGTAGCAAAAACAGGGGGCCAAATCAGCCCCAGCATTTT
.	16	TRBV7-8	.	TRBJ1-6	CASTWAQSSYNSPLHF	TGTGCCAGCACCTGGGCACAGAGCTCCTATAATTCACCCCTCCACTTT
TRBD1	14	TRBV19	.	TRBJ1-1	CASSYRGGNTEAFF	TGTGCCAGTTCCTACAGGGGGGGGAACACTGAAGCTTTCTTT
.	14	TRBV2	.	TRBJ2-1	CASRGGGATQEQFF	TGTGCCAGCAGGGGGGGCGGGGCCACGCAGGAGCAGTTCTTC
TRBD1	16	TRBV18	.	TRBJ1-1	CASSPQDQGARTEAFF	TGTGCCAGCTCACCGCAAGACCAGGGGGCGCGCACTGAAGCTTTCTTT
.	13	TRBV5-4	once	TRBJ2-7	CASSLTQSYEQYF	TGTGCCAGCAGCTTGACACAGAGCTACGAGCAGTACTTC
TRBD1	15	TRBV18	.	TRBJ2-5	CASSPGDRGRETQYF	TGTGCCAGCTCACCGGGGGACAGGGGGCGAGAGACCCAGTACTTC
.	14	TRBV7-9	.	TRBJ1-2	CASSLETSQTGYTF	TGTGCCAGCAGCTTAGAAACGTCCCAAACTGGCTACACCTTC
.	14	TRBV14	.	TRBJ2-5	CASSPLAHQETQYF	TGTGCCAGCAGCCCTCTTGCCCACCAAGAGACCCAGTACTTC
.	14	TRBV9	.	TRBJ1-1	CASSVVPGDAEAFF	TGTGCCAGCAGCGTAGTTCCAGGGGACGCTGAAGCTTTCTTT
.	15	TRBV9	.	TRBJ1-1	CASSVFEGGNTEAFF	TGTGCCAGCAGCGTTTTTGAGGGGGGGAACACTGAAGCTTTCTTT
TRBD2	17	TRBV15	.	TRBJ2-3	CATSREKISGRTDTQYF	TGTGCCACCAGCAGAGAAAAAATTAGCGGGAGAACAGATACGCAGTATTTT
TRBD2	14	TRBV19	.	TRBJ2-7	CASSLIAGLYEQYF	TGTGCCAGTAGTTTAATAGCGGGCCTCTACGAGCAGTACTTC